This entry lists 21 T cell receptor beta chains sequenced from one sample in a study of vaccination effects on CD4 cells after COVID-19. The culture ran for roughly 10 days before CD4+ T cells were isolated. TCRdb's table, derived via immunoSEQ multiplex PCR, lists solely in-frame clones and lacks some. The sample lists 20,000 to 25,000 clones, roughly 73% occurring once. Their antigen targets remain unknown. The specimen was CD4+ T cells from PBMCs cultured without peptide, collected before COVID-19 vaccination. These receptors were obtained from a human donor who received a COVID-19 vaccine.

The rearrangement uses TRBV5-5 and TRBJ1-2, with D perhaps matching TRBD1 (5 bases). The CDR3 totals 16 residues. Germline V gene sequence: CDR1 SGHKS, CDR2 YYEKEE (reference sequence). V shed 3 bases and J shed 8 bases, with 23 bases lying between them. CDR3 sequence: CASSSVAGVGAGGYTF. The CDR3, as DNA: TGTGCCAGCAGCTCCGTAGCGGGGGTTGGGGCTGGGGGCTACACCTTC.

This chain joins TRBV9 and TRBJ1-1; D call uncertain. The CDR3 consists of 14 residues. The germline CDR1 and CDR2 sequences are SGDLS and YYNGEE. Trimming took off 0 bases at V and 1 base at J, with 7 bases between the two ends. CDR3 sequence reads: CASSVAPGNTEAFF. CDR3 nucleotide sequence: TGTGCCAGCAGCGTAGCGCCGGGGAACACTGAAGCTTTCTTT. The variable domain in full, completed from reference TRBV9 and TRBJ1-1, reads DSGVTQTPKHLITATGQRVTLRCSPRSGDLSVYWYQQSLDQGLQFLIQYYNGEERAKGNILERFSAQQFPDLHSELNLSSLELGDSALYFCASSVAPGNTEAFFGQGTRLTVV.

This clone was observed a few times. V and J are TRBV19 and TRBJ1-6; D is unresolved. CDR3 length: 15 residues. Germline loops: CDR1 LNHDA, CDR2 SQIVND (reference sequence). With 6 bases removed from V and 3 bases from J, the gap between germline ends came to 12 bases. The chain's CDR3 is CASRNRGSYNSPLHF. The DNA for the CDR3 is TGTGCCAGTAGAAATCGTGGTAGCTATAATTCACCCCTCCACTTT.

The V gene is TRBV1, the J gene TRBJ2-3; no DNA check was done on the table's D call, TRBD2. TRBV1 is marked as a pseudogene. This CDR3 has 18 amino acids. The CDR3 sequence is CTSSQEEKRRGITDTQYF. The CDR3 DNA sequence: TGCACCAGCAGCCAAGAAGAAAAGCGGCGGGGGATCACAGATACGCAGTATTTT.

V is TRBV29-1 and J is TRBJ2-6, with D possibly being TRBD1 or TRBD2 (5 bases each). Trimming took 4 bases from V and 2 from J, leaving 6 bases between them. The V gene's germline CDR1 is SQVTM and CDR2 ANQGSEA. The CDR3 extends over 13 amino acids. The CDR3 is CSVVGAGANVLTF. CDR3 DNA: TGCAGCGTTGTGGGGGCTGGGGCCAACGTCCTGACTTTC.

Only a few counts were recorded for this clone. This chain uses TRBV14 with TRBJ2-7; D not resolved. Trimming cost V 6 bases and J 5 bases, with 20 bases left between them. This CDR3 region has 15 residues. CDR1 is SGHDN, CDR2 FVKESK, per germline. CDR3 sequence (DNA): TGTGCCAGCAGGAAGAATTCAGGTGGGAAGAACGAGCAGTACTTC. It specifies CASRKNSGGKNEQYF.

The V call is TRBV5-6, the J call TRBJ2-7, with D hard to call. This CDR3 has 12 amino acids. The germline CDR1 and CDR2 sequences are SGHDT and YYEEEE. Trimming shortened V by 2 bases and J by 4 bases, and 7 bases separated the two germline ends. The CDR3 here is CASSFVGYEQYF. CDR3 DNA sequence: TGTGCCAGCAGCTTCGTGGGGTACGAGCAGTACTTC.

This chain uses TRBV15 with TRBJ1-2; weak D call: TRBD1 (6 bases). This CDR3 has 15 amino acids. Trimming stripped 5 bases from V and 5 bases from J, with 18 bases between. CDR1 is LNHNV, CDR2 YYDKDF, per germline (reference sequence). CDR3 amino acids: CATSPTGPPQYGYTF. In DNA form, the CDR3 reads TGTGCCACCAGCCCCACAGGGCCACCCCAATATGGCTACACCTTC.

V usage is TRBV6-5 and J usage is TRBJ1-5, with D unclear. The ends were cut back, 4 bases at V and 4 bases at J, with 17 bases in the middle. The CDR3 consists of 16 residues. The germline CDR1 and CDR2 sequences are MNHEY and SVGAGI. Here the CDR3 reads CASSSRPFGQNQPQHF. CDR3 sequence (DNA): TGTGCCAGCAGTTCCCGCCCGTTCGGGCAGAATCAGCCCCAGCATTTT.

This chain joins TRBV5-1 and TRBJ2-2; 10 bases match TRBD1. The CDR3 runs 16 residues. The germline V gene encodes CDR1 SGHRS and CDR2 YFSETQ. Trimming removed 10 bases from V and 3 bases from J; junction bases left unmatched: 12. The CDR3 nucleotides read TGCGCCGGTTCCCGGGCGGGGACAGGGGACACCGGGGAGCTGTTTTTT. It is translated as CAGSRAGTGDTGELFF.

This clone has only one observation. The chain joins TRBV19 to TRBJ1-1; D not resolved. CDR3 size: 15 residues. Germline CDR1 LNHDA, CDR2 SQIVND (reference sequence). Trimming took off 5 bases at V and 4 bases at J, with 17 bases between the two ends. CDR3 in amino acids: CASSPGDAGSTEAFF. The DNA for the CDR3 is TGTGCCAGTAGTCCGGGAGACGCCGGGAGCACTGAAGCTTTCTTT. Full variable domain (rest looked up from reference TRBV19 and TRBJ1-1): DGGITQSPKYLFRKEGQNVTLSCEQNLNHDAMYWYRQDPGQGLRLIYYSQIVNDFQKGDIAEGYSVSREKKESFPLTVTSAQKNPTAFYLCASSPGDAGSTEAFFGQGTRLTVV.

The chain uses TRBV2 and TRBJ2-7; the match to TRBD1 covers 10 bases. This CDR3 is built from 13 residues. Germline V gives CDR1 SNHLY, CDR2 FYNNEI. The junction had 6 bases not matched to a gene; V was cut back by 6 bases and J by 7 bases. CDR3 nucleotide sequence: TGTGCCAGCAGGGACAGGGGGTTAGGAGAGCAGTACTTC. Protein product: CASRDRGLGEQYF.

This rearrangement joins TRBV20-1 to TRBJ2-3; TRBD2 matches 7 bases. Germline V gene sequence: CDR1 DFQATT, CDR2 SNEGSKA (reference sequence). V lost 3 bases to trimming and J lost 3 bases; unmatched junction nucleotides: 6. The CDR3 spans 14 residues. CDR3 DNA: TGCAGTGCTAGTCCCGGGGGGTCGACAGATACGCAGTATTTT. This sequence encodes CSASPGGSTDTQYF.

The rearrangement uses TRBV6-1 and TRBJ1-4; D is unclear. Trimming took off 3 bases at V and 11 bases at J, with 7 bases between the two ends. The germline CDR1 and CDR2 sequences are MNHNS and SASEGT. The CDR3 runs to 11 residues. The CDR3 DNA is TGTGCCAGCAGTGAGGGAGGCAAACTGTTTTTT. It specifies CASSEGGKLFF.

V and J are TRBV13 and TRBJ2-2, with a possible D match to TRBD1 (5 bases). Trimming shortened V by 2 bases and J by 5 bases, and 15 bases separated the two germline ends. The V gene's germline CDR1 is PRHDT and CDR2 FYEKMQ (reference sequence). The CDR3 length is 16 residues. CDR3 bases: TGTGCCAGCAGCTTAAACAGGAACCTAAGAACCGGGGAGCTGTTTTTT. This encodes CASSLNRNLRTGELFF.

The chain combines TRBV21-1 with TRBJ1-5. TRBV21-1 is shown as a pseudogene. The CDR3 is 15 residues long. The CDR3 DNA sequence: TGTGCCGGCGTAAGCGGGACAGCCTTTTTGGAGCCCCAGCATTTT. This encodes CAGVSGTAFLEPQHF.

The chain recombines TRBV7-8 with TRBJ1-1; 8 bases map to TRBD1. The CDR3 sequence is 14 residues long. Germline-derived CDR1 and CDR2 are SGHVS and FQNEAQ. J lost 4 bases, V lost 2 bases, and 3 bases had no gene match. DNA of the CDR3: TGTGCCAGCAGCTTACAGGGGGCGTCCACTGAAGCTTTCTTT. Translation gives CASSLQGASTEAFF. The complete variable domain, with remaining parts taken from reference TRBV7-8 and TRBJ1-1, reads GAGVSQSPRYKVAKRGQDVALRCDPISGHVSLFWYQQALGQGPEFLTYFQNEAQLDKSGLPSDRFFAERPEGSVSTLKIQRTQQEDSAVYLCASSLQGASTEAFFGQGTRLTVV.

The chain recombines TRBV6-2 or TRBV6-3 with TRBJ1-5; TRBD1 might be the D (6 bases). The germline gives CDR1 MNHEY, CDR2 SVGEGT. This CDR3 has 16 amino acids. Trimming removed 4 bases from V and 4 bases from J, with 17 bases in between. CDR3 sequence reads: CASSSGQPGVNQPQHF. CDR3 in DNA: TGTGCCAGCAGTTCCGGACAGCCCGGCGTGAATCAGCCCCAGCATTTT.

This clone was observed a handful of times. The gene calls are TRBV10-3 and TRBJ2-7, with 7 nucleotides matching TRBD2. The germline V gene has CDR1 ENHRY and CDR2 SYGVKD. V lost 3 bases and J lost 6; bases outside the gene matches: 8. The CDR3 totals 14 residues. CDR3 amino acids: CAISEISGGTEQYF. In nucleotides, the CDR3 is TGTGCCATCAGTGAAATCTCGGGGGGAACCGAGCAGTACTTC.

The chain combines TRBV2 with TRBJ1-5, with a possible D match to TRBD1 (5 bases). The CDR3 has 14 residues. Germline V gene sequence: CDR1 SNHLY, CDR2 FYNNEI. The V end lost 4 bases, the J end lost 3 bases, and 10 bases lay between the germline ends. CDR3 residues: CASSADSYNQPQHF. CDR3 bases: TGTGCCAGCAGTGCAGACAGCTACAATCAGCCCCAGCATTTT.

This clone is a singleton in its sample. The CDR3 DNA is TGTGCCAGCAGTTCCTCGTGGGGGAGGGGAGGGATTTACTATGGCTACACCTTC. Translating gives CASSSSWGRGGIYYGYTF. The V and J genes are TRBV27 and TRBJ1-2, with a weak D call TRBD1 (5 bases). This CDR3 contains 18 residues. The ends were cut back, 4 bases at V and 3 bases at J, with 24 bases in the middle. Germline loops: CDR1 MNHEY, CDR2 SMNVEV (reference sequence).